The source of this T cell receptor (beta chain) is a study of blood T cell repertoires in COVID-19. The CDR3 runs 17 residues. V was pared by 4 bases and J by 2 bases, with 14 bases of the junction left unmatched. Germline V gene data show CDR1 as MNHEY and CDR2 as SMNVEV (reference sequence). This clone was seen a few times. Original handling: Reference gene primer amplification gave nucleated cell count estimates. The method was immunoSEQ multiplex PCR; TCRdb's version includes in-frame clones alone and lacks a portion of them. V and J calls and clone size are given by that table; D and trimming were obtained from the DNA. In the table there are around 130,000 clones, around 84% of which are singletons.

Sequencing was performed on peripheral blood. The gene calls are TRBV27 and TRBJ2-7; 7 bases are a match to TRBD2. The sequence was obtained from a man aged 30-40 years with COVID-19, enrolled during active disease. The CDR3 protein is CASSWSSGGSQTYEQYF. In nucleotides, the CDR3 is TGTGCCAGCAGTTGGAGTTCTGGCGGGAGCCAAACCTACGAGCAGTACTTC.